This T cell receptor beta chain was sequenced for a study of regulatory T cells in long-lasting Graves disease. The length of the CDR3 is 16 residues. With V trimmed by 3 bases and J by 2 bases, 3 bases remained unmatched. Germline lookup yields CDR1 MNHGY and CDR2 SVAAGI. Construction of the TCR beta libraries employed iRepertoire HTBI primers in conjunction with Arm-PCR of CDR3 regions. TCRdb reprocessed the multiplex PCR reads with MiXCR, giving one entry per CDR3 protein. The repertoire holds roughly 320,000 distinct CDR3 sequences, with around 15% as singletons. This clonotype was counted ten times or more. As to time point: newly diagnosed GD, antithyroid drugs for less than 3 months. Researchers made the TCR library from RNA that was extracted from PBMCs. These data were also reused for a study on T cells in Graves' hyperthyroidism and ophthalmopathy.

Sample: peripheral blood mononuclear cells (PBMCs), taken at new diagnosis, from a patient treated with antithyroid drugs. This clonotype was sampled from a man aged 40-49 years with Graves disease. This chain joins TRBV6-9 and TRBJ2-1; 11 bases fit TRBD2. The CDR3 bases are TGTGCCAGCAGTTACGGGGGACTAGCGGCCTACAATGAGCAGTTCTTC. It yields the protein CASSYGGLAAYNEQFF.